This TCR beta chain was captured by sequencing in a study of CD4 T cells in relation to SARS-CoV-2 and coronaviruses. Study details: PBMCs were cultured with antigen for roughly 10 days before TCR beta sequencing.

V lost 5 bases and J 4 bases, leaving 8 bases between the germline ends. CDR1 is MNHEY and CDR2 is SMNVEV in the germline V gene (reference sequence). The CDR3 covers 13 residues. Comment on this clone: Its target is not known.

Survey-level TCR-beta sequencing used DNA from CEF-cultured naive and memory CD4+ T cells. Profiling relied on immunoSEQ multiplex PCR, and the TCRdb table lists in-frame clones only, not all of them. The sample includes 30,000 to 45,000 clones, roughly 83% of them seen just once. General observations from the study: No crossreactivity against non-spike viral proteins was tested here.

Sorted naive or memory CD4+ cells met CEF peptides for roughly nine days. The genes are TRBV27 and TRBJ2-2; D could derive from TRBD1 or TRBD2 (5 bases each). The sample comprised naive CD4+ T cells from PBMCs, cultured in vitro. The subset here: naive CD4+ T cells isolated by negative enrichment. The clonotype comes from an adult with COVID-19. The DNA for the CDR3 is TGTGCCAGCAGTCCGAGGGGCACCGGGGAGCTGTTTTTT. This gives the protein CASSPRGTGELFF.